This entry lists 29 T cell receptor beta chains sequenced from one sample in a study of blood T cell repertoires in COVID-19. The data were produced by immunoSEQ multiplex PCR, yet TCRdb's version contains in-frame clones alone and is incomplete. The sample yields roughly 88,000 clones, less than 75% seen once. The sample was peripheral blood. Receptors were obtained from a woman aged 55-70 years in a cohort sampled during active or convalescent COVID-19.

The chain carries TRBV5-6 and TRBJ2-5; 7 bases match TRBD1. The CDR3 length is 14 residues. Losses at the gene ends were 0 bases for V and 2 bases for J; bases not matched to a gene: 1. Germline lookup yields CDR1 SGHDT and CDR2 YYEEEE. The DNA for the CDR3 is TGTGCCAGCAGCTTGGTGACAGGGCAAGAGACCCAGTACTTC. Amino acids: CASSLVTGQETQYF. The full variable domain, its missing parts supplied by reference TRBV5-6 and TRBJ2-5, is DAGVTQSPTHLIKTRGQQVTLRCSPKSGHDTVSWYQQALGQGPQFIFQYYEEEERQRGNFPDRFSGHQFPNYSSELNVNALLLGDSALYLCASSLVTGQETQYFGPGTRLLVL.

V gene TRBV7-9 combines with J gene TRBJ1-1; tentatively, D is TRBD1 (6 bases). This CDR3 comprises 15 residues. Trimming pared 5 bases from V and 0 bases from J, leaving 13 bases between. CDR1 and CDR2 from the germline V gene are SEHNR and FQNEAQ (reference sequence). The CDR3 DNA sequence: TGTGCCAGCAGCCGTTGGACAGACATGAACACTGAAGCTTTCTTT. Translating gives CASSRWTDMNTEAFF.

The V gene is TRBV15, the J gene TRBJ1-5; D unclear. Germline V gene lookup returns CDR1 LNHNV and CDR2 YYDKDF (reference sequence). The CDR3 is 16 amino acids. Between the trimmed V and J ends, which lost 0 bases and 3 bases, there was a span of 12 bases. The DNA of the CDR3 is TGTGCCACCAGCAGAGATTCTGGGAGGATCAATCAGCCCCAGCATTTT. This translates into CATSRDSGRINQPQHF.

This clone was recorded only once. The chain uses TRBV7-2 and TRBJ2-3; 8 bases are a match to TRBD1. Per the germline V gene, CDR1 is SGHTA and CDR2 is FQGNSA. V shed 5 bases, J shed 2 bases, and the junction held 9 bases outside the gene matches. This CDR3 contains 16 residues. The chain's CDR3 is CASSPGQVGFTDTQYF. The CDR3 coding sequence is TGTGCCAGCAGCCCGGGACAGGTGGGGTTCACAGATACGCAGTATTTT.

CDR3 loop: CASSLIAGGPSEQFF. In DNA form, the CDR3 reads TGTGCCAGCAGCTTAATAGCGGGGGGGCCTAGTGAGCAGTTCTTC. This chain joins TRBV11-3 and TRBJ2-1, with 11 bases lining up with TRBD2. The length of the CDR3 is 15 residues. V shed 2 bases and J 9 bases; nucleotides not matched to a gene: 6. Per germline, CDR1 SGHNT and CDR2 YENEEA.

V usage is TRBV24-1 and J usage is TRBJ2-5; 12 nucleotides align to TRBD1. The junction had 3 bases not matched to a gene; V was cut back by 0 bases and J by 5 bases. This CDR3 is built from 16 residues. CDR1 KGHDR and CDR2 SFDVKD come from the germline V gene. The CDR3 DNA reads TGTGCCACCAGTGATTTGGGGACAGGGGGCATGGAGACCCAGTACTTC. The encoded protein is CATSDLGTGGMETQYF.

The chain has TRBV19 and TRBJ1-1; D remains unclear. CDR1 is LNHDA, CDR2 SQIVND, per germline (reference sequence). Trimming removed 3 bases from V and 1 base from J, with 6 bases in between. The CDR3 consists of 13 residues. This CDR3 is CASSIPGNTEAFF. In DNA, the CDR3 is TGTGCCAGTAGTATCCCAGGGAACACTGAAGCTTTCTTT.

This clone has only a few counts. This chain uses TRBV5-1 with TRBJ2-7; 7 nucleotides agree with TRBD1. Germline CDR1 is SGHRS and CDR2 is YFSETQ. The length of the CDR3 is 14 residues. J lost 7 bases, V lost 5 bases, and 12 bases had no gene match. The CDR3 DNA reads TGCGCCAGCAGACCCGGGACAGAGGGCGGGGAGCAGTACTTC. Translation gives CASRPGTEGGEQYF.

The chain links TRBV19 to TRBJ1-5; 7 positions agree with TRBD1. This CDR3 region has 13 residues. Trimming at V came to 6 bases and at J to 4 bases, leaving 3 bases not matched to a gene. Germline V gene data show CDR1 as LNHDA and CDR2 as SQIVND (reference sequence). The CDR3 sequence: CASRATGNQPQHF. CDR3 sequence (DNA): TGTGCCAGTAGGGCGACAGGGAATCAGCCCCAGCATTTT. The full variable domain, in which reference TRBV19 and TRBJ1-5 provide the parts outside the CDR3, is DGGITQSPKYLFRKEGQNVTLSCEQNLNHDAMYWYRQDPGQGLRLIYYSQIVNDFQKGDIAEGYSVSREKKESFPLTVTSAQKNPTAFYLCASRATGNQPQHFGDGTRLSIL.

The DNA for the CDR3 is TGTGCCAGCAGGGAGGTATTTCGAGCTTTCTTT. Its translation is CASREVFRAFF. The chain couples TRBV6-5 to TRBJ1-1, with D unresolved. The CDR3 totals 11 residues. The V gene's germline CDR1 is MNHEY and CDR2 SVGAGI. V was pared by 6 bases and J by 10 bases, with 12 bases between.

The chain links TRBV11-2 to TRBJ2-1; perhaps TRBD2 as D (6 bases). CDR3 length equals 15 residues. V gave up 4 bases and J gave up 6 bases, with 16 bases separating them. The germline V gene has CDR1 SGHAT and CDR2 FQNNGV. CDR3 loop: CASSSLSTSSNEQFF. The CDR3, as DNA: TGTGCCAGCAGCTCACTCTCGACTAGTTCCAATGAGCAGTTCTTC. The full variable domain, its missing parts supplied by reference TRBV11-2 and TRBJ2-1, is EAGVAQSPRYKIIEKRQSVAFWCNPISGHATLYWYQQILGQGPKLLIQFQNNGVVDDSQLPKDRFSAERLKGVDSTLKIQPAKLEDSAVYLCASSSLSTSSNEQFFGPGTRLTVL.

The chain recombines TRBV12-5 with TRBJ1-2; TRBD1 matches at 10 bases. The V segment lost 6 bases and the J segment 7 bases; nucleotides outside the gene matches: 5. This CDR3 is 13 amino acids long. Germline values: CDR1 LGHNT, CDR2 FRNRAP. The CDR3 DNA is TGTGCTAGTGGCGGGACAGGGGCGATTGGCTACACCTTC. This translates into CASGGTGAIGYTF. Combining the CDR3 with reference TRBV12-5 and TRBJ1-2 gives the whole variable domain DARVTQTPRHKVTEMGQEVTMRCQPILGHNTVFWYRQTMMQGLELLAYFRNRAPLDDSGMPKDRFSAEMPDATLATLKIQPSEPRDSAVYFCASGGTGAIGYTFGSGTRLTVV.

The chain joins TRBV5-1 to TRBJ1-2; 9 bases agree with TRBD1. The V gene end was trimmed by 6 bases and the J gene end by 7 bases; junction bases not matched to a gene: 7. The CDR3 contains 13 residues. Germline V lookup: CDR1 SGHRS, CDR2 YFSETQ. The CDR3 sequence is CASTQTGGTGYTF. CDR3 in DNA: TGCGCCAGCACCCAGACAGGGGGTACTGGCTACACCTTC.

The table lists this clone with a count of one. The genes are TRBV6-4 and TRBJ1-2; 9 nucleotides align to TRBD1. Germline assignment: CDR1 MRHNA and CDR2 SNTAGT. The J segment lost 6 bases and the V segment lost 6 bases, leaving 5 bases of the junction unmatched. This CDR3 has 13 residues. This CDR3 is CASRPGTGHGYTF. For the CDR3, the DNA is TGTGCCAGCAGACCCGGGACAGGGCATGGCTACACCTTC.

The chain links TRBV19 to TRBJ2-2, with D tentatively TRBD1 (7 bases). Germline V gene sequence: CDR1 LNHDA, CDR2 SQIVND (reference sequence). V lost 5 bases and J lost 5, with 21 bases in between. The CDR3 sequence is 17 residues long. The CDR3 nucleotides read TGTGCCAGTAGTCCGATTCCGGGGGACAGATGGACCGGGGAGCTGTTTTTT. It yields the protein CASSPIPGDRWTGELFF.

The V call is TRBV2, the J call TRBJ1-3; D is undetermined. The CDR3 runs to 17 residues. Between the trimmed V and J ends, which lost 7 bases and 0 bases, there was a span of 19 bases. CDR1 is SNHLY, CDR2 FYNNEI, per germline. In DNA form, the CDR3 reads TGTGCCAGCACCGAATCGAAACGATTACTCTCTGGAAACACCATATATTTT. As protein: CASTESKRLLSGNTIYF.

The V gene is TRBV20-1, the J gene TRBJ2-3; unclear D gene. Germline V gene data show CDR1 as DFQATT and CDR2 as SNEGSKA (reference sequence). The CDR3 extends over 11 amino acids. Trimming pared 5 bases from V and 4 bases from J, leaving 7 bases between. DNA of the CDR3: TGCAGTGCTGAGAAACCAGATACGCAGTATTTT. This gives the protein CSAEKPDTQYF.

There are a few counts of this clone. The V and J genes are TRBV7-2 and TRBJ1-2; TRBD1 matches 7 bases. The V segment lost 5 bases and the J segment 8 bases; nucleotides outside the gene matches: 8. Germline V gene sequence: CDR1 SGHTA, CDR2 FQGNSA. CDR3 length equals 13 residues. The CDR3 DNA is TGTGCCAGCAGCGCTACAGGGGTAGCAGGCTACACCTTC. This sequence encodes CASSATGVAGYTF.

The chain combines TRBV5-4 with TRBJ2-2; 8 nucleotides agree with TRBD1. Germline CDR1 is SGHNT and CDR2 is YYREEE (reference sequence). V was pared by 4 bases and J by 3 bases, with 8 bases of the junction left unmatched. CDR3 length equals 16 residues. The CDR3 loop reads CASSPWQGAHTGELFF. As DNA, the CDR3 is TGTGCCAGCAGCCCCTGGCAGGGGGCGCACACCGGGGAGCTGTTTTTT.

This chain uses TRBV5-5 with TRBJ2-3; 12 bases are shared with TRBD2. Looked up from germline, CDR1 is SGHKS and CDR2 is YYEKEE (reference sequence). CDR3 length: 17 amino acids. The trim removed 4 bases at V and 3 bases at J, leaving 9 bases unmatched. As DNA, the CDR3 is TGTGCCAGCAGCCATGGACTAGCGGGGATGGTTACAGATACGCAGTATTTT. This encodes CASSHGLAGMVTDTQYF.

The rearrangement links TRBV25-1 to TRBJ2-5; 11 positions match TRBD2. V shed 5 bases and J 5 bases; nucleotides not matched to a gene: 13. This CDR3 contains 17 residues. Germline assignment: CDR1 MGHDK and CDR2 SYGVNS. The DNA of the CDR3 is TGTGCCAGCAGTAAATCCGGGACTAGCGGAAAGGGGGAGACCCAGTACTTC. The encoded protein is CASSKSGTSGKGETQYF.

This clone was counted ten times or more. CDR3 amino acids: CASSLAAGGTGELFF. DNA of the CDR3: TGCGCCAGCAGCTTGGCCGCTGGCGGCACCGGGGAGCTGTTTTTT. J is TRBJ2-2 and V is TRBV5-1; D remains unclear. CDR1 is SGHRS, CDR2 YFSETQ, per germline. This CDR3 is built from 15 residues. Trimming took off 0 bases at V and 4 bases at J, with 10 bases between the two ends.

This clone was seen a handful of times. CDR3 region: CASSQDLLTGYNQPQHF. CDR3 nucleotides: TGCGCCAGCAGCCAAGATCTTCTGACAGGCTACAATCAGCCCCAGCATTTT. V usage is TRBV4-1 and J usage is TRBJ1-5; possibly TRBD1 for D (6 bases). CDR1 MGHRA and CDR2 YSYEKL come from the germline V gene. V lost 0 bases, J lost 3 bases, and 15 bases lay in between. The CDR3 length is 17 residues.

The V gene is TRBV5-1, the J gene TRBJ1-6, with D perhaps TRBD1 (6 bases). The V gene's germline CDR1 is SGHRS and CDR2 YFSETQ. CDR3 length: 16 amino acids. V was trimmed by 4 bases and J by 6 bases, leaving 17 bases between them. CDR3 residues: CASSEQTGMGNSPLHF. The DNA of the CDR3 is TGCGCCAGCAGCGAGCAGACAGGAATGGGTAATTCACCCCTCCACTTT.

This clone was observed a handful of times. The V call is TRBV5-1, the J call TRBJ2-1, with TRBD2 identical over 12 bases. J lost 4 bases, V lost 4 bases, and 12 bases had no gene match. There are 18 residues in the CDR3. Germline CDR1 and CDR2: SGHRS and YFSETQ. In DNA, the CDR3 is TGCGCCAGCAGCGCGGGACTAGCGGGTGGAAGGAGGTACAATGAGCAGTTCTTC. As protein: CASSAGLAGGRRYNEQFF.

The chain recombines TRBV5-1 with TRBJ2-6, with D hard to call. CDR1 and CDR2 (germline): SGHRS, YFSETQ. V lost 2 bases and J lost 1, with 4 bases in between. CDR3 size: 14 residues. CDR3 protein: CASSFGSGANVLTF. The CDR3 coding sequence is TGCGCCAGCAGCTTCGGGTCTGGGGCCAACGTCCTGACTTTC.

V gene TRBV6-5 combines with J gene TRBJ1-2, with D tentatively TRBD1 (6 bases). The length of the CDR3 is 13 residues. Germline V lookup: CDR1 MNHEY, CDR2 SVGAGI. V was shortened by 6 bases and J by 5 bases, with 13 bases between the two germline ends. The CDR3 loop reads CASSLDRLYGYTF. Written as DNA, the CDR3 is TGTGCCAGCAGCTTGGACAGACTTTATGGCTACACCTTC.

The V and J genes are TRBV19 and TRBJ1-1; 11 bases map to TRBD1. After removal of 8 bases from V and 5 bases from J, the junction contained 7 bases not matched to a gene. Germline assignment: CDR1 LNHDA and CDR2 SQIVND (reference sequence). This CDR3 has 14 amino acids. For the CDR3, the DNA is TGTGCCAGTTCGGACAGGGGGCGGAGAACTGAAGCTTTCTTT. Its protein is CASSDRGRRTEAFF.

This clone was detected only once. The chain links TRBV20-1 to TRBJ2-3, with TRBD2 matching over 9 bases. Losses at the gene ends were 3 bases for V and 1 base for J; bases not matched to a gene: 5. The CDR3 covers 15 residues. Germline V gene data show CDR1 as DFQATT and CDR2 as SNEGSKA (reference sequence). This CDR3 reads CSASLSSGGTDTQYF. CDR3 bases: TGCAGTGCTAGTTTGTCTAGCGGGGGCACAGATACGCAGTATTTT.